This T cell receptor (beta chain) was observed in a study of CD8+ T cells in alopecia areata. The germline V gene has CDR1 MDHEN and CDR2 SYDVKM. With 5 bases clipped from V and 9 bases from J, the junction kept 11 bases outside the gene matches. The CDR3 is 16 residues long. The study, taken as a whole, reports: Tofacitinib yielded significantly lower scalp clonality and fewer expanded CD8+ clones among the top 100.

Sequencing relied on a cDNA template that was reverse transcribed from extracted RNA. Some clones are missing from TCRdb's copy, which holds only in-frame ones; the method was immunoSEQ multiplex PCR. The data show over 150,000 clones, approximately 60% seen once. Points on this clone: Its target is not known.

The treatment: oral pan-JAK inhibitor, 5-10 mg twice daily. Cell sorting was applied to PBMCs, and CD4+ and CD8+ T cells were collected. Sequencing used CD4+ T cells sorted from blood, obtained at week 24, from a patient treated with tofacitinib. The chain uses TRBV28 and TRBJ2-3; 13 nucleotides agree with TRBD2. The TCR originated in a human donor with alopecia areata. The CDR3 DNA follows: TGTGCCAGCAGTGTAACCCGGACTAGCGGGGGTGGGACGCAGTATTTT. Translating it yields CASSVTRTSGGGTQYF.